The 31 T cell receptor beta chains reported below all come from one sample, sequenced in a study of CD8 T cells in ankylosing spondylitis (dated 2017 in TCRdb). The library was made by 5' RACE. Sequencing took place on an Illumina HiSeq 2500. Clones were called with MiXCR by TCRdb after fastp trimmed the public reads at Q25, and only in-frame beta chains were retained. Every CDR3 protein is listed once, alongside the most common genes and DNA of its rows. The sample has about 130,000 distinct CDR3 sequences on record, around 7% of them singletons. The top ten clonotypes cover roughly an eighth of the sample. Material for sequencing was blood, either unsorted or a sorted T cell fraction (not recorded which). The receptors were sampled from a male donor with ankylosing spondylitis or in good health (not recorded which).

This clonotype was recorded a few times. V gene TRBV30 combines with J gene TRBJ2-5; D is undetermined. From germline, CDR1 is GTSNPN and CDR2 SVGIG (reference sequence). V was trimmed by 5 bases and J by 5 bases, leaving 15 bases between them. The CDR3 has 13 amino acids. The CDR3 loop reads CAWAFGQSETQYF. CDR3 nucleotides: TGTGCCTGGGCCTTTGGGCAGTCGGAGACCCAGTACTTC.

V usage is TRBV12-3 or TRBV12-4 and J usage is TRBJ2-7; D remains unclear. Trimming pared 6 bases from V and 6 bases from J, leaving 9 bases between. The CDR3 runs 11 residues. CDR3 region: CASSLTGEQYF. The CDR3 coding sequence is TGTGCCAGCAGCCTTACGGGCGAGCAGTACTTC.

This clonotype has ten or more counts. V usage is TRBV6-6 and J usage is TRBJ2-7, with TRBD2 as a possible D gene (5 bases). The germline gives CDR1 MNHNY, CDR2 SVGAGI (reference sequence). The CDR3 is 12 residues long. The germline V and J ends were trimmed by 6 bases and 6 bases, with 12 bases remaining between them. The chain's CDR3 is CASRIGSSEQYF. The DNA for the CDR3 is TGTGCCAGCAGGATAGGGAGTTCCGAGCAGTACTTC.

In this sample, this clonotype turned up many times. The V and J genes are TRBV28 and TRBJ1-2; unclear D gene. Germline CDR1 reads MDHEN; CDR2 reads SYDVKM. This CDR3 has 14 residues. Trimming stripped 1 base from V and 3 bases from J, with 9 bases between. CDR3 DNA: TGTGCCAGCAGTTTATCGGAGGAATACTATGGCTACACCTTC. It translates to CASSLSEEYYGYTF.

The rearrangement uses TRBV4-1 and TRBJ1-6; tentative D call: TRBD1 (6 bases). The germline gives CDR1 MGHRA, CDR2 YSYEKL. Trimming stripped 3 bases from V and 1 base from J, with 13 bases between. This CDR3 contains 17 residues. The CDR3 nucleotides read TGCGCCAGCAGCCAGTTGGACAGAGGGTCCTATAATTCACCCCTCCACTTT. This gives the protein CASSQLDRGSYNSPLHF.

This clonotype was counted many times. This sequence joins TRBV18 and TRBJ2-2; D remains ambiguous. The ends were cut back, 0 bases at V and 5 bases at J, with 10 bases in the middle. The CDR3 loop spans 15 amino acids. Germline CDR1 is KGHSH and CDR2 is LQKENI. The CDR3 nucleotides are TGTGCCAGCTCACCACCGAGCACTGCGACCGGGGAGCTGTTTTTT. Amino acid sequence: CASSPPSTATGELFF.

Many counts were recorded for this clonotype. The rearrangement joins TRBV7-9 to TRBJ2-3; a possible D gene is TRBD1 (5 bases). The CDR3 runs to 17 residues. Germline V lookup: CDR1 SEHNR, CDR2 FQNEAQ (reference sequence). V lost 3 bases to trimming and J lost 0 bases, with 16 bases between them. As DNA, the CDR3 is TGTGCCAGCAGCTTCCCAGGGTCAGCTATTAGCACAGATACGCAGTATTTT. Translating gives CASSFPGSAISTDTQYF.

This clonotype appeared many times. This sequence joins TRBV10-3 and TRBJ2-3; TRBD2 agrees at 9 bases. Trimming took 4 bases from V and 4 from J; bases not matched to a gene: 9. This CDR3 region has 16 residues. The germline V gene encodes CDR1 ENHRY and CDR2 SYGVKD. CDR3 protein: CAISGREGLGPDTQYF. The CDR3 coding sequence is TGTGCCATCAGTGGGCGGGAGGGCCTTGGTCCAGATACGCAGTATTTT.

This clonotype occurred many times. The rearrangement joins TRBV11-2 to TRBJ2-2; 9 bases align to TRBD2. V lost 0 bases, J lost 9 bases, and 5 bases stayed unmatched. CDR1 and CDR2 (germline): SGHAT, FQNNGV. The CDR3 has 15 amino acids. CDR3 region: CASSLETSGRRELFF. The CDR3 DNA reads TGTGCCAGCAGCTTAGAAACTAGCGGGCGGCGGGAGCTGTTTTTT.

There are many counts of this clonotype. The CDR3, as DNA: TGCAGCGTTTACTACTACGAGCAGTACTTC. This sequence encodes CSVYYYEQYF. The chain joins TRBV29-1 to TRBJ2-7; D is uncertain. The V end lost 5 bases, the J end lost 3 bases, and 5 bases lay between the germline ends. The CDR3 runs 10 residues. Germline loops: CDR1 SQVTM, CDR2 ANQGSEA.

This clonotype was counted only a few times. The V and J genes are TRBV2 and TRBJ2-1, with D maybe TRBD2 (7 bases). CDR1 and CDR2 from the germline V gene are SNHLY and FYNNEI. The CDR3 has 16 residues. Trimming shortened V by 9 bases and J by 3 bases, and 21 bases separated the two germline ends. The CDR3 region has the DNA TGTGCCAGACGCCCATTTGGGGGGGCGTTCTACAATGAGCAGTTCTTC. It specifies CARRPFGGAFYNEQFF.

This clonotype was found many times. V is TRBV12-3 or TRBV12-4 and J is TRBJ1-5; 7 bases match TRBD1. CDR3 length equals 15 residues. V shed 5 bases, J shed 8 bases, and the junction held 12 bases outside the gene matches. The CDR3 DNA reads TGTGCCAGCAGTCCAGGTGGGGGGACAGCTAAGCCCCAGCATTTT. Amino acids: CASSPGGGTAKPQHF.

At least ten counts were recorded for this clonotype. The chain links TRBV25-1 to TRBJ2-3; either TRBD1 or TRBD2 may fit D (6 bases each). CDR3 size: 15 residues. CDR1 MGHDK and CDR2 SYGVNS come from the germline V gene. Trimming pared 0 bases from V and 4 bases from J, leaving 11 bases between. CDR3 in amino acids: CASSEYWGAADTQYF. Written as DNA, the CDR3 is TGTGCCAGCAGTGAATATTGGGGGGCGGCAGATACGCAGTATTTT.

This clonotype was seen many times. V usage is TRBV20-1 and J usage is TRBJ2-7, with a possible D match to TRBD2 (6 bases). Germline loops: CDR1 DFQATT, CDR2 SNEGSKA (reference sequence). CDR3 length equals 15 residues. The germline V and J ends were trimmed by 3 bases and 2 bases, with 17 bases remaining between them. CDR3 sequence reads: CSASQPGGLAYEQYF. For the CDR3, the DNA is TGCAGTGCTAGCCAACCTGGGGGGTTGGCCTACGAGCAGTACTTC.

This clonotype was recorded many times. This rearrangement joins TRBV7-8 to TRBJ2-1; D perhaps matches TRBD1 (6 bases). Germline V gene sequence: CDR1 SGHVS, CDR2 FQNEAQ. The CDR3 consists of 15 residues. The V and J ends lost 3 bases and 6 bases respectively, with 15 bases between them. The CDR3 reads CASSFRDTLSNEQFF. The CDR3 DNA follows: TGTGCCAGCAGCTTTAGGGACACGTTGTCCAATGAGCAGTTCTTC.

V is TRBV7-9 and J is TRBJ2-5; 7 positions match TRBD2. The junction had 4 bases not matched to a gene; V was cut back by 7 bases and J by 5 bases. This CDR3 contains 12 residues. Germline-derived CDR1 and CDR2 are SEHNR and FQNEAQ (reference sequence). DNA for the CDR3: TGTGCCAGCAACTCCGGGGGGGAGACCCAGTACTTC. It encodes CASNSGGETQYF.

This clonotype appeared many times. CDR3 loop: CASSDLAGRADTQYF. CDR3 coding DNA: TGTGCCAGCAGTGACCTAGCGGGAAGGGCAGATACGCAGTATTTT. This chain uses TRBV6-4 with TRBJ2-3, with 9 bases that match TRBD2. J lost 4 bases, V lost 2 bases, and 4 bases had no gene match. From germline, CDR1 is MRHNA and CDR2 SNTAGT. CDR3 length: 15 residues.

In its sample, this clonotype was seen many times. The CDR3 nucleotides are TGCGCCAGCAGCTCTTCGACAGCAACTCAAGAGACCCAGTACTTC. Translation gives CASSSSTATQETQYF. This rearrangement joins TRBV5-1 to TRBJ2-5; D might be TRBD1 (5 bases). Germline V CDR1 and CDR2: SGHRS, YFSETQ. The CDR3 length is 15 residues. V was cut by 3 bases and J by 2 bases, with 14 bases left in between.

The sample holds many counts of this clonotype. The chain carries TRBV7-9 and TRBJ1-2; D unclear. Germline V gene data show CDR1 as SEHNR and CDR2 as FQNEAQ (reference sequence). CDR3 length equals 13 residues. The V end was cut by 1 base, the J end by 8 bases, with 11 bases between. CDR3 loop: CASSLDRSDGYTF. In DNA form, the CDR3 reads TGTGCCAGCAGCTTAGACAGATCAGACGGCTACACCTTC.

This clonotype was counted many times. This chain connects TRBV12-3 or TRBV12-4 to TRBJ1-6, with TRBD1 matching over 10 bases. Trimming removed 6 bases from V and 4 bases from J; junction bases left unmatched: 6. There are 16 residues in the CDR3. CDR3 protein: CASSPGQGGYNSPLHF. The CDR3 DNA reads as TGTGCCAGCAGCCCAGGACAGGGGGGGTATAATTCACCCCTCCACTTT.

In its sample, this clonotype was seen a few times. This rearrangement joins TRBV6-1 to TRBJ2-6; possible D gene TRBD2, 5 bases. Germline CDR1 is MNHNS and CDR2 is SASEGT. V was shortened by 11 bases and J by 2 bases, with 22 bases between the two germline ends. The CDR3 consists of 17 residues. CDR3 nucleotide sequence: TGTGCCGCAACGACCCCTAGCTCTTGGCCTGGGGCCAACGTCCTGACTTTC. Its protein product is CAATTPSSWPGANVLTF.

Many counts were recorded for this clonotype. The gene calls are TRBV10-3 and TRBJ2-3, with no clear D. CDR1 ENHRY and CDR2 SYGVKD come from the germline V gene. This CDR3 has 13 residues. Trimming stripped 2 bases from V and 6 bases from J, with 9 bases between. CDR3 region: CAISENNGDTQYF. CDR3 in DNA: TGTGCCATCAGTGAGAACAACGGGGATACGCAGTATTTT.

This clonotype occurred many times. The CDR3 sequence: CAIKGLAEREQFF. DNA for the CDR3: TGTGCCATCAAAGGACTAGCTGAACGCGAGCAGTTCTTC. The genes are TRBV10-3 and TRBJ2-1; TRBD2 agrees at 8 bases. CDR3 length equals 13 residues. Germline assignment: CDR1 ENHRY and CDR2 SYGVKD. After removal of 7 bases from V and 10 bases from J, the junction contained 9 bases not matched to a gene.

This clonotype was counted at least ten times. The gene calls are TRBV12-3 or TRBV12-4 and TRBJ1-1, with no clear D. The CDR3 is made up of 14 amino acids. Trimming cost V 6 bases and J 4 bases, with 15 bases left between them. The CDR3 here is CASSPQGGLTEAFF. The CDR3 bases are TGTGCCAGCAGCCCTCAAGGAGGTCTCACTGAAGCTTTCTTT.

This clonotype was seen at least ten times. The chain links TRBV7-3 to TRBJ2-7; D ambiguous. Germline CDR1 is SGHTA and CDR2 is FQGTGA. Trimming took 0 bases from V and 3 from J, leaving 6 bases between them. This CDR3 is 13 amino acids long. CDR3: CASSLTTDYEQYF. The CDR3 coding sequence is TGTGCCAGCAGCTTAACAACAGACTACGAGCAGTACTTC.

This clonotype showed up many times. The V call is TRBV5-1, the J call TRBJ2-3; TRBD2 agrees at 7 bases. The CDR3 covers 15 residues. The V and J ends lost 0 bases and 2 bases, in that order; junction bases with no gene match: 3. Germline CDR1 is SGHRS and CDR2 is YFSETQ. CDR3 region: CASSLGGTTTDTQYF. The CDR3 coding sequence is TGCGCCAGCAGCTTGGGCGGGACTACCACAGATACGCAGTATTTT.

In its sample, this clonotype was seen many times. The chain combines TRBV28 with TRBJ2-1; tentative D call: TRBD1 (6 bases). The CDR3 spans 15 residues. Looked up from germline, CDR1 is MDHEN and CDR2 is SYDVKM. V lost 4 bases to trimming and J lost 0 bases, with 10 bases between them. DNA of the CDR3: TGTGCCAGCAGTTCAGGACAGCGCTCCTACAATGAGCAGTTCTTC. Translation gives CASSSGQRSYNEQFF.

The chain is built from TRBV30 and TRBJ1-2, with D perhaps matching TRBD1 (6 bases). CDR1 and CDR2 (germline): GTSNPN, SVGIG (reference sequence). The CDR3 runs 14 residues. V lost 3 bases to trimming and J lost 4 bases, with 15 bases between them. CDR3 DNA sequence: TGTGCCTGGAGCGACATCGGACAGATCTATGGCTACACCTTC. This gives the protein CAWSDIGQIYGYTF. The variable domain in full, completed from reference TRBV30 and TRBJ1-2, reads SQTIHQWPATLVQPVGSPLSLECTVEGTSNPNLYWYRQAAGRGLQLLFYSVGIGQISSEVPQNLSASRPQDRQFILSSKKLLLSDSGFYLCAWSDIGQIYGYTFGSGTRLTVV.

The sample holds many counts of this clonotype. This rearrangement joins TRBV5-1 to TRBJ2-5; D remains unclear. There are 14 residues in the CDR3. Trimming stripped 2 bases from V and 3 bases from J, with 11 bases between. Germline values: CDR1 SGHRS, CDR2 YFSETQ. The CDR3 sequence: CASSFALEKETQYF. In DNA, the CDR3 is TGCGCCAGCAGCTTTGCACTCGAGAAAGAGACCCAGTACTTC.

This clonotype was seen repeatedly, ten times or more. The rearrangement joins TRBV4-3 to TRBJ2-2; 8 bases map to TRBD1. Germline loops: CDR1 LGHNA, CDR2 YSLEER. The junction had 14 bases not matched to a gene; V was cut back by 0 bases and J by 2 bases. This CDR3 has 20 amino acids. This chain's CDR3 is CASSQDIPTGQAANTGELFF. CDR3 DNA: TGCGCCAGCAGCCAAGATATCCCCACGGGACAGGCAGCCAACACCGGGGAGCTGTTTTTT.

Many counts were recorded for this clonotype. This chain connects TRBV5-1 to TRBJ1-1; D ambiguous. V was clipped by 1 base and J by 4 bases, with 11 bases between them. CDR3 length: 14 residues. The germline gives CDR1 SGHRS, CDR2 YFSETQ. The CDR3 bases are TGCGCCAGCAGCTTGTTAGGGTGGGGCACTGAAGCTTTCTTT. Translating gives CASSLLGWGTEAFF.